The next 5 T cell receptor beta chains were all read from a single sample in a study of blood T cell repertoires in COVID-19. Measured with immunoSEQ multiplex PCR; TCRdb has only the in-frame clones, and not every one. This table holds 250,000 to 300,000 clones, 80% to 90% found once. The sequenced sample was PBMCs or T cells enriched from blood (not recorded which). These receptors came from a man aged 25-45 years with acute COVID-19.

The chain employs TRBV29-1 and TRBJ2-2; D uncertain. This CDR3 spans 13 amino acids. V dropped 5 bases and J dropped 1 base, with 8 bases sitting between them. The germline V gene has CDR1 SQVTM and CDR2 ANQGSEA. This chain's CDR3 is CSVPAGNTGELFF. Here the CDR3 DNA reads TGCAGCGTTCCGGCAGGGAACACCGGGGAGCTGTTTTTT.

The rearrangement links TRBV5-4 to TRBJ2-1, with TRBD1 matching 8 bases. There are 15 residues in the CDR3. The V gene's germline CDR1 is SGHNT and CDR2 YYREEE (reference sequence). V lost 3 bases, J lost 9 bases, and 11 bases stayed unmatched. In DNA form, the CDR3 reads TGTGCCAGCAGCTACAACGGACAGGGACGGGGTGAGCAGTTCTTC. Residues: CASSYNGQGRGEQFF.

The chain couples TRBV6-5 to TRBJ2-7; TRBD1 matches at 7 bases. After removal of 5 bases from V and 2 bases from J, the junction contained 6 bases not matched to a gene. The germline V gene has CDR1 MNHEY and CDR2 SVGAGI. The CDR3 length is 14 residues. The CDR3 sequence: CASSQRTGTYEQYV. The DNA of the CDR3 is TGTGCCAGCAGTCAAAGGACAGGAACCTACGAGCAGTACGTC.

The chain is built from TRBV28 and TRBJ1-5; 9 bases map to TRBD1. The germline gives CDR1 MDHEN, CDR2 SYDVKM. The CDR3 runs to 16 residues. J was trimmed by 7 bases and V by 1 base; bases with no gene match: 8. CDR3 nucleotide sequence: TGTGCCAGCAGTTTATTCGGGACAGGGAAGGGGCAGCCCCAGCATTTT. It is translated as CASSLFGTGKGQPQHF. Combining the CDR3 with reference TRBV28 and TRBJ1-5 gives the whole variable domain DVKVTQSSRYLVKRTGEKVFLECVQDMDHENMFWYRQDPGLGLRLIYFSYDVKMKEKGDIPEGYSVSREKKERFSLILESASTNQTSMYLCASSLFGTGKGQPQHFGDGTRLSIL.

This clone was seen more than once but under ten times. DNA for the CDR3: TGTGCCAGCAGCGTCCGACTAGCGGGGTTGAATGAGCAGTTCTTC. As protein: CASSVRLAGLNEQFF. The V and J genes are TRBV7-8 and TRBJ2-1; 11 nucleotides line up with TRBD2. V lost 5 bases to trimming and J lost 7 bases; unmatched junction nucleotides: 7. CDR3 length equals 15 residues. Per the germline V gene, CDR1 is SGHVS and CDR2 is FQNEAQ. Supplemented by reference TRBV7-8 and TRBJ2-1, the full variable domain reads GAGVSQSPRYKVAKRGQDVALRCDPISGHVSLFWYQQALGQGPEFLTYFQNEAQLDKSGLPSDRFFAERPEGSVSTLKIQRTQQEDSAVYLCASSVRLAGLNEQFFGPGTRLTVL.